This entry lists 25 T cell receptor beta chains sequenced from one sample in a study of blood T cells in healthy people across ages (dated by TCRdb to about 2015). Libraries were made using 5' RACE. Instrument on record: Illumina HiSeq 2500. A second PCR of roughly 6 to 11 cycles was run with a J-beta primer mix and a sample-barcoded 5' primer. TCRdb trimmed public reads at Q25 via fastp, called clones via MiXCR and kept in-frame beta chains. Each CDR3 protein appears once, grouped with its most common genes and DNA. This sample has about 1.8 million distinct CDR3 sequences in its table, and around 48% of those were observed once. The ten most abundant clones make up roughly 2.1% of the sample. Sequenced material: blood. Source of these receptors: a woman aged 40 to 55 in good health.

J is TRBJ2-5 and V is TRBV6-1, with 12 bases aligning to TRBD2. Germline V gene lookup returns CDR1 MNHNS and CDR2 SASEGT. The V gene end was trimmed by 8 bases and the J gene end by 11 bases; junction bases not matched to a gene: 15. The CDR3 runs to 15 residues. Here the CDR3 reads CASGEASGGVREQYF. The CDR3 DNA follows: TGTGCCAGCGGCGAGGCTAGCGGGGGGGTTCGAGAGCAGTACTTC.

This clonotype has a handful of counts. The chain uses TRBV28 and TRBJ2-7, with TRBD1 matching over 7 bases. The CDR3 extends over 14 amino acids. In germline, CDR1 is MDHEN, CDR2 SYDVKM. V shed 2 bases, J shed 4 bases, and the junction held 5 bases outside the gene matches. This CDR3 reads CASSLGNRGYEQYF. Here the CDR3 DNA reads TGTGCCAGCAGTTTAGGGAACAGGGGTTACGAGCAGTACTTC.

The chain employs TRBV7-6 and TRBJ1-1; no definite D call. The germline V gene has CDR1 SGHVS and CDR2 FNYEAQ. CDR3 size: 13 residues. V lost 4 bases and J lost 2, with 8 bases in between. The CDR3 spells CASSYTVNTEAFF. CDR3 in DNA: TGTGCCAGCAGCTACACGGTTAACACTGAAGCTTTCTTT.

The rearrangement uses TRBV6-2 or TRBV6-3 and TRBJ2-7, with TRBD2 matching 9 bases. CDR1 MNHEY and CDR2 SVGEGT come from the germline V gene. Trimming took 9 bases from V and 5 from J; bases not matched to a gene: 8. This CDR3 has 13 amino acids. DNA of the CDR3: TGTGCCAGGCTTAGCGGGGGAGTCCACGAGCAGTACTTC. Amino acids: CARLSGGVHEQYF.

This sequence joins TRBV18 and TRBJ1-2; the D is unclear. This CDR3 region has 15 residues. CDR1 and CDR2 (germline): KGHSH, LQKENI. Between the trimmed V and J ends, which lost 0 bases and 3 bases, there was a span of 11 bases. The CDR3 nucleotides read TGTGCCAGCTCACCACCCCTAAGCCGGGACTATGGCTACACCTTC. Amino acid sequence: CASSPPLSRDYGYTF.

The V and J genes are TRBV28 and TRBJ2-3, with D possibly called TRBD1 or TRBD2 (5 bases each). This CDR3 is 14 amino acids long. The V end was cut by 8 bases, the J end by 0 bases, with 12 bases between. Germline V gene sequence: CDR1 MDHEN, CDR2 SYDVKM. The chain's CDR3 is CASGRGPSTDTQYF. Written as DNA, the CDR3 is TGTGCCAGCGGTAGGGGACCTAGCACAGATACGCAGTATTTT.

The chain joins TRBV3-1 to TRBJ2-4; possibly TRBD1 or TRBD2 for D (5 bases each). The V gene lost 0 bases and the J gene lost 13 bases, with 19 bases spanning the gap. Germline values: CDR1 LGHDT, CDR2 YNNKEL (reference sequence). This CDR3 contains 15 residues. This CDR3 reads CASSQDQPGVGEQYF. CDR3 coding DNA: TGTGCCAGCAGCCAAGATCAACCCGGGGTGGGGGAGCAGTACTTC.

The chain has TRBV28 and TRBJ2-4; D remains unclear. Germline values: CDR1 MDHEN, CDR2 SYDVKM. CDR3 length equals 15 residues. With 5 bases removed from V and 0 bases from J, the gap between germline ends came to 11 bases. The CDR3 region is CASSPSQIAKNIQYF. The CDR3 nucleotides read TGTGCCAGCAGTCCGAGTCAAATAGCCAAAAACATTCAGTACTTC. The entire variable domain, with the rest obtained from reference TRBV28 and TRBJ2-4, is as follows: DVKVTQSSRYLVKRTGEKVFLECVQDMDHENMFWYRQDPGLGLRLIYFSYDVKMKEKGDIPEGYSVSREKKERFSLILESASTNQTSMYLCASSPSQIAKNIQYFGAGTRLSVL.

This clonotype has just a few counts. The CDR3: CATSRDNTGPEAFF. CDR3 sequence (DNA): TGTGCCACCAGCAGAGATAATACAGGGCCTGAAGCTTTCTTT. The chain is built from TRBV15 and TRBJ1-1, with D tentatively TRBD1 (6 bases). The CDR3 is 14 residues long. Germline V gene sequence: CDR1 LNHNV, CDR2 YYDKDF (reference sequence). V shed 0 bases and J shed 6 bases, with 11 bases lying between them.

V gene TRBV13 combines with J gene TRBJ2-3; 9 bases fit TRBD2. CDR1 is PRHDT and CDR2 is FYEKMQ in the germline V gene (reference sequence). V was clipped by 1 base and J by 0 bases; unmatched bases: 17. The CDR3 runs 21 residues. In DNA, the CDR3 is TGTGCCAGCAGCTTAGTCCCTAGCGGGGCTACCGAACCAACTAGCACAGATACGCAGTATTTT. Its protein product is CASSLVPSGATEPTSTDTQYF.

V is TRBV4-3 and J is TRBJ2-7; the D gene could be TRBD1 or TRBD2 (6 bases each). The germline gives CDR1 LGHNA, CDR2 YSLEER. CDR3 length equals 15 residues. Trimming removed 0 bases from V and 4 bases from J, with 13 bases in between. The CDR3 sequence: CASSQDGGQRYEQYF. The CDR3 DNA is TGCGCCAGCAGCCAAGATGGGGGGCAAAGGTACGAGCAGTACTTC.

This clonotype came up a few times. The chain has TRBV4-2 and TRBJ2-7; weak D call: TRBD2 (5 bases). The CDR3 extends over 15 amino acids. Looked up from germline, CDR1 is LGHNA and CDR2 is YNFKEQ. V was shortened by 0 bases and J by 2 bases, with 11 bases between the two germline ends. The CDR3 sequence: CASSQELTTTYEQYF. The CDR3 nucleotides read TGTGCCAGCAGCCAAGAATTGACTACCACCTACGAGCAGTACTTC.

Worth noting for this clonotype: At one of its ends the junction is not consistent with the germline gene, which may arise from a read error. This chain's CDR3 is CASSHAATGGGTDTRYF. Written as DNA, the CDR3 is TGCGCCAGCAGCCACGCCGCGACAGGGGGTGGCACAGATACGCGGTATTTT. V and J are TRBV5-1 and TRBJ2-3, with 9 nucleotides matching TRBD1. Germline lookup yields CDR1 SGHRS and CDR2 YFSETQ. The length of the CDR3 is 17 residues.

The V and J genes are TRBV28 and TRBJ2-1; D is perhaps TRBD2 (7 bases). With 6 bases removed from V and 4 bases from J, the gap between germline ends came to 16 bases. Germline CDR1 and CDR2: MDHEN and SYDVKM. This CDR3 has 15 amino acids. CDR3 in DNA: TGTGCCAGCAGAGAAAAGGGGGGGCAGTACAATGAGCAGTTCTTC. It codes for CASREKGGQYNEQFF.

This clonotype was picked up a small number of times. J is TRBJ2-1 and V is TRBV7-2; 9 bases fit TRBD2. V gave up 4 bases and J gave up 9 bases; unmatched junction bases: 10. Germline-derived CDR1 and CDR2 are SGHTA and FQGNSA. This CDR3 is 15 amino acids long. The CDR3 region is CASSSSAGGRSEQFF. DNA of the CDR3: TGTGCCAGCAGCTCCTCTGCGGGGGGGCGAAGTGAGCAGTTCTTC.

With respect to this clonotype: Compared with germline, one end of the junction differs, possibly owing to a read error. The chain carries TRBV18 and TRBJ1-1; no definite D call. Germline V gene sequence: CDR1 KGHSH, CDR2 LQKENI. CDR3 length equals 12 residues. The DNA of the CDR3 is TGTACCAGCTCACCAGGTAATACTGAAGCTTTCTTT. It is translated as CTSSPGNTEAFF.

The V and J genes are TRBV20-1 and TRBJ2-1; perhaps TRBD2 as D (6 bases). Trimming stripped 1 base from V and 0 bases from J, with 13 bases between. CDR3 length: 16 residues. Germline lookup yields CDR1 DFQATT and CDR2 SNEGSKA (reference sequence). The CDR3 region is CSARVSGGYSYNEQFF. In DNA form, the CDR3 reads TGCAGTGCTAGAGTTAGCGGTGGATACTCCTACAATGAGCAGTTCTTC.

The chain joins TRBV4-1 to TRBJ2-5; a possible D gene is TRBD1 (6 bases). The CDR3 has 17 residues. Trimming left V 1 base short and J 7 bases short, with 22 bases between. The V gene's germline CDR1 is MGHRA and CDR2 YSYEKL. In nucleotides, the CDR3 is TGCGCCAGCAGCCAAGCGACAGGTGGGGGACCCAAGTGGACCCAGTACTTC. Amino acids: CASSQATGGGPKWTQYF.

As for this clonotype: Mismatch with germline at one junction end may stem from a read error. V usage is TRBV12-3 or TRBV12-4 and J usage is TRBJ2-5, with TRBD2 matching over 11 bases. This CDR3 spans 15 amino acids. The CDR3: CAGSPLAGGQETQYF. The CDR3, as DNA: TGTGCCGGCAGTCCTTTAGCGGGGGGGCAAGAGACCCAGTACTTC.

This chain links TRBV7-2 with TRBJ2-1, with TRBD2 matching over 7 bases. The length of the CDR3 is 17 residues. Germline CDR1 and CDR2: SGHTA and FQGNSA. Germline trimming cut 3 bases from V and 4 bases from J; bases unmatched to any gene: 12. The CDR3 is CASSLPLTSASYNEQFF. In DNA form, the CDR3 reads TGTGCCAGCAGCTTGCCCTTAACTAGCGCCAGTTACAATGAGCAGTTCTTC.

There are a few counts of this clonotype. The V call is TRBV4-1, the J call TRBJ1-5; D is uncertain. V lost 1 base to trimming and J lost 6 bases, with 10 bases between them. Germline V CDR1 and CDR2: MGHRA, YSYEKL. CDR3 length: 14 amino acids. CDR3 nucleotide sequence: TGCGCCAGCAGCCAAGCTGGGAGAGGTCAGCCCCAGCATTTT. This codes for CASSQAGRGQPQHF.

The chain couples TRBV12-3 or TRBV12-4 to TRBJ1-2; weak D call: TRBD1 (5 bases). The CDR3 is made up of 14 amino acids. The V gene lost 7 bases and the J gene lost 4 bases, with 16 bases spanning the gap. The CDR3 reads CASNPATGTYGYTF. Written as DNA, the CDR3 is TGTGCCAGCAACCCGGCAACCGGGACCTATGGCTACACCTTC.

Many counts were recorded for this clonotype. The CDR3 is CASSLGAVNEQFF. The CDR3 DNA is TGTGCCAGCAGCTTAGGGGCAGTCAATGAGCAGTTCTTC. The J gene is TRBJ2-1, the V gene TRBV27; perhaps TRBD1 as D (5 bases). The CDR3 runs 13 residues. V was pared by 6 bases and J by 6 bases, with 12 bases between. CDR1 and CDR2 (germline): MNHEY, SMNVEV (reference sequence).

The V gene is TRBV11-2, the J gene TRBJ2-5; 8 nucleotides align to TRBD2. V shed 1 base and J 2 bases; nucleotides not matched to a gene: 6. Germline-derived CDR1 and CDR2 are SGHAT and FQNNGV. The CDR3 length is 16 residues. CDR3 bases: TGTGCCAGCAGCTTAGTGTCGGGACTAGATCAAGAGACCCAGTACTTC. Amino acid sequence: CASSLVSGLDQETQYF.

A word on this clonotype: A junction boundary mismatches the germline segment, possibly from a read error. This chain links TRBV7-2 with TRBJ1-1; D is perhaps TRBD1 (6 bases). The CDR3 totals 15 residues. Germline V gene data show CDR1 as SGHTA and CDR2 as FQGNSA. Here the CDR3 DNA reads TGTGCCAGCAGCTTTGGGGGCTTGTCGAACGCTGAAGCTTTCTTT. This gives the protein CASSFGGLSNAEAFF.